This T cell receptor beta chain was identified during a study of blood T cell repertoires in COVID-19. The repertoire was sequenced with immunoSEQ multiplex PCR; TCRdb's copy has only in-frame clones and lacks some. The sample holds some 670,000 clones, approximately 90% seen once. Per germline, CDR1 SGHKS and CDR2 YYEKEE (reference sequence). The V gene lost 0 bases and the J gene lost 2 bases, with 8 bases spanning the gap. The CDR3 length is 15 residues. The TCR comes from a woman under 30 with acute or convalescent COVID-19. The sequencing input was peripheral blood. The V and J genes are TRBV5-5 and TRBJ2-2; D possibly corresponds to TRBD1 (6 bases). CDR3 loop: CASSLGTANTGELFF. The CDR3 coding sequence is TGTGCCAGCAGCTTGGGGACAGCTAACACCGGGGAGCTGTTTTTT.